This T cell receptor (beta chain) was identified in a study of neurological immune-mediated disorders. Study outcomes and limitations: HTLV-1-associated myelopathy ranked highest for TCR clonal expansion and multiple sclerosis lowest, beneath healthy controls.

Ten or more counts support this clonotype. Its antigen is unknown. The output of every sequencing run, over 170 million TCR-beta sequences, came from 15-18 subjects. TCRdb called the 5' RACE reads again in MiXCR, with one record for every CDR3 protein. The sample lists roughly 29,000 distinct CDR3 sequences; under 30% were seen once. With 1 base removed from V and 10 bases from J, the gap between germline ends came to 17 bases. This CDR3 spans 15 amino acids. CDR1 and CDR2 from the germline V gene are SGHDN and FVKESK. This TCR derives from a man aged 50-59 years with HTLV-1-associated myelopathy (HAM/TSP). The V gene is TRBV14, the J gene TRBJ2-1, with D perhaps TRBD2 (5 bases). The specimen sequenced was CD4+ T cells from blood. The CDR3 coding sequence is TGTGCCAGCAGCCAAGGAGGGTCTATCATCCTAGAGCAGTTCTTC. It translates to CASSQGGSIILEQFF.